These 15 T cell receptor beta chains were all obtained from the same sample, sequenced in a study of T cells after yellow fever vaccination. From the 5' RACE reads, TCRdb called clonotypes with MiXCR, one entry per CDR3 protein. The data contain approximately 250,000 distinct CDR3 sequences, around 4.9% of them seen just once; the ten biggest clones take up more than 3%. The sample consisted of CD4+ T cells sorted from PBMCs, taken on the day of the yellow fever booster vaccination. These receptors came from a man between 18 and 29 years old who received the YFV17D yellow fever vaccine.

This clonotype has only a few counts. This chain connects TRBV5-1 to TRBJ2-1, with unresolved D. The germline V and J ends were trimmed by 4 bases and 6 bases, with 17 bases remaining between them. The CDR3 is 15 amino acids. In germline, CDR1 is SGHRS, CDR2 YFSETQ. Here the CDR3 DNA reads TGCGCCAGCAGCCGAGAGGTACCCACTTCCAATGAGCAGTTCTTC. Protein: CASSREVPTSNEQFF.

This clonotype was seen many times. The chain combines TRBV7-8 with TRBJ1-2, with 10 nucleotides matching TRBD1. CDR1 is SGHVS and CDR2 is FQNEAQ in the germline V gene. Trimming removed 5 bases from V and 7 bases from J; junction bases left unmatched: 4. This CDR3 comprises 13 residues. This chain's CDR3 is CASSTRTGGGYTF. CDR3 in DNA: TGTGCCAGCAGCACCCGGACAGGGGGTGGCTACACCTTC.

This clonotype was picked up many times. This chain uses TRBV7-2 with TRBJ2-7, with D possibly called TRBD1 or TRBD2 (5 bases each). The CDR3 consists of 14 residues. Trimming left V 5 bases short and J 2 bases short, with 13 bases between. CDR1 and CDR2 (germline): SGHTA, FQGNSA. CDR3 protein: CASSLGMGAYEQYV. In DNA form, the CDR3 reads TGTGCCAGCAGCCTAGGGATGGGGGCCTACGAGCAGTACGTC.

This clonotype was recorded at least ten times. The chain combines TRBV7-6 with TRBJ2-2, with 9 bases that match TRBD2. V was clipped by 3 bases and J by 6 bases; unmatched bases: 5. The germline V gene encodes CDR1 SGHVS and CDR2 FNYEAQ. The CDR3 runs 15 residues. CDR3 sequence reads: CASSLRGGLSGELFF. The CDR3 bases are TGTGCCAGCAGCTTGCGGGGGGGCTTGTCCGGGGAGCTGTTTTTT.

This chain connects TRBV12-3 or TRBV12-4 to TRBJ1-1, with a weak D call TRBD1 (5 bases). V lost 2 bases to trimming and J lost 7 bases, with 14 bases between them. The CDR3 is 14 residues long. The CDR3 reads CASSLIGRVGEAFF. The CDR3 bases are TGTGCCAGCAGTTTAATCGGCAGGGTAGGTGAAGCTTTCTTT.

The rearrangement links TRBV3-1 to TRBJ2-7, with 9 bases that match TRBD2. This CDR3 has 13 residues. The junction had 6 bases not matched to a gene; V was cut back by 8 bases and J by 4 bases. Germline values: CDR1 LGHDT, CDR2 YNNKEL (reference sequence). Written as DNA, the CDR3 is TGTGCCAGCTCGCGGGAGGGGGCGTACGAGCAGTACTTC. Translation: CASSREGAYEQYF.

This clonotype has just a few counts. This chain uses TRBV10-3 with TRBJ2-2; D is unresolved. The CDR3 loop spans 13 amino acids. Germline CDR1 is ENHRY and CDR2 is SYGVKD. V lost 6 bases and J 5 bases, leaving 10 bases between the germline ends. CDR3 region: CAIRSSSTGELFF. The DNA of the CDR3 is TGTGCCATCAGGAGCAGCTCGACCGGGGAGCTGTTTTTT.

The J gene is TRBJ2-2, the V gene TRBV20-1, with a possible D match to TRBD1 (6 bases). The CDR3 loop spans 14 amino acids. Trimming removed 2 bases at V and 1 base at J, with 8 bases between. CDR1 and CDR2 (germline): DFQATT, SNEGSKA (reference sequence). CDR3 sequence: CSARRTVNTGELFF. The CDR3 DNA reads as TGCAGTGCTAGAAGGACAGTGAACACCGGGGAGCTGTTTTTT.

This clonotype was counted ten times or more. The chain recombines TRBV6-5 with TRBJ2-5; possibly TRBD1 for D (6 bases). Germline-derived CDR1 and CDR2 are MNHEY and SVGAGI. The CDR3 is made up of 13 amino acids. Trimming cost V 4 bases and J 5 bases, with 11 bases left between them. DNA of the CDR3: TGTGCCAGCAGTTCAACAGGGCGGGAGACCCAGTACTTC. Amino acid sequence: CASSSTGRETQYF.

The sample holds a few counts of this clonotype. The CDR3 DNA reads TGTGCCAGCAGTCCCGGACTAGCGGGGGGGCCAGAGACCCAGTACTTC. It is translated as CASSPGLAGGPETQYF. The chain is built from TRBV5-4 and TRBJ2-5; TRBD2 matches 15 bases. Germline V gene sequence: CDR1 SGHNT, CDR2 YYREEE (reference sequence). The CDR3 runs to 16 residues. The V and J ends lost 5 bases and 4 bases, in that order; junction bases with no gene match: 6.

This clonotype has a count of ten or more. J is TRBJ1-5 and V is TRBV12-3 or TRBV12-4; possible D gene TRBD1, 5 bases. The length of the CDR3 is 14 residues. The V end was cut by 5 bases, the J end by 0 bases, with 8 bases between. The CDR3 is CASSRDHSNQPQHF. The CDR3 region has the DNA TGTGCCAGCAGTCGGGACCATAGCAATCAGCCCCAGCATTTT.

This clonotype was observed a few times. The rearrangement uses TRBV7-8 and TRBJ1-4, with 10 bases identical to TRBD1. Germline CDR1 reads SGHVS; CDR2 reads FQNEAQ. The CDR3 consists of 13 residues. With 4 bases clipped from V and 13 bases from J, the junction kept 6 bases outside the gene matches. The DNA for the CDR3 is TGTGCCAGCAGCTACGAGGGACAGGGGAGACTGTTTTTT. This encodes CASSYEGQGRLFF.

The chain combines TRBV5-1 with TRBJ2-1, with TRBD1 matching over 7 bases. J lost 11 bases, V lost 5 bases, and 7 bases had no gene match. Germline values: CDR1 SGHRS, CDR2 YFSETQ. This CDR3 is built from 12 residues. The CDR3 sequence is CASRNRGPKQFF. The CDR3 coding sequence is TGCGCCAGCAGGAACAGGGGACCGAAGCAGTTCTTC.

This clonotype was detected a few times. V and J are TRBV18 and TRBJ1-2; a possible D gene is TRBD1 (5 bases). Germline V gives CDR1 KGHSH, CDR2 LQKENI. V shed 0 bases and J shed 6 bases, with 17 bases lying between them. This CDR3 has 16 residues. The CDR3 here is CASSPPSRVGQNGYTF. The CDR3 region has the DNA TGTGCCAGCTCACCACCGAGCAGGGTTGGGCAAAATGGCTACACCTTC.

The chain recombines TRBV19 with TRBJ2-1; D is tentatively TRBD1 or TRBD2 (5 bases each). CDR3 size: 15 residues. Trimming took off 3 bases at V and 8 bases at J, with 17 bases between the two ends. The germline V gene encodes CDR1 LNHDA and CDR2 SQIVND (reference sequence). CDR3 DNA: TGTGCCAGTAGTATTATGGGGGAATTGAGGCATGAGCAGTTCTTC. It encodes CASSIMGELRHEQFF.